Only a few counts were recorded for the clone carrying this TCR beta chain. This specimen belongs to a study of blood T cell repertoires in COVID-19. The overall study: Material from acute and convalescent COVID-19 was sourced from the United States, Italy and Spain.

The CDR3 has 12 residues. Germline loops: CDR1 SQVTM, CDR2 ANQGSEA. The J segment lost 1 base and the V segment lost 4 bases, leaving 0 bases of the junction unmatched. While infection was still active, Seattle patients were enrolled and then followed longitudinally. Study processing details: Amplification of reference gene primers provided the estimated nucleated cell counts. Some clones are missing from TCRdb's copy, which holds only in-frame ones; the method was immunoSEQ multiplex PCR. V, J and clone size reflect that table, while D and trimming were determined from the DNA. The sample yields tens of thousands of clones, approximately 88% seen once.

Input material: peripheral blood. This TCR was sampled from a man between 60 and 75 years old with COVID-19, enrolled during active disease. This rearrangement joins TRBV29-1 to TRBJ1-1, with 7 bases fitting TRBD1. This CDR3 reads CSVGDRNTEAFF. In DNA form, the CDR3 reads TGCAGCGTTGGGGACAGGAACACTGAAGCTTTCTTT.